Below, 16 T cell receptor beta chains from the same sample are listed, as sequenced in a study of blood T cell repertoires in COVID-19. Clones were read by immunoSEQ multiplex PCR, and TCRdb kept only the in-frame ones, dropping some. Of tens of thousands of clones listed, 80% to 90% are singletons. Specimen: peripheral blood. These receptors were obtained from a human donor in a cohort sampled during active COVID-19.

The chain is built from TRBV19 and TRBJ1-2, with D possibly TRBD1 on 6 matching bases. Germline CDR1 is LNHDA and CDR2 is SQIVND (reference sequence). This CDR3 is built from 16 residues. The V gene lost 3 bases and the J gene lost 3 bases, with 17 bases spanning the gap. The CDR3 sequence is CASSMLGGAFDYGYTF. The CDR3 DNA sequence: TGTGCCAGTAGTATGTTAGGGGGGGCATTCGACTATGGCTACACCTTC. Supplemented by reference TRBV19 and TRBJ1-2, the full variable domain reads DGGITQSPKYLFRKEGQNVTLSCEQNLNHDAMYWYRQDPGQGLRLIYYSQIVNDFQKGDIAEGYSVSREKKESFPLTVTSAQKNPTAFYLCASSMLGGAFDYGYTFGSGTRLTVV.

This chain connects TRBV7-2 to TRBJ2-5, with TRBD2 matching 8 bases. Per germline, CDR1 SGHTA and CDR2 FQGNSA. The CDR3 sequence is 17 residues long. V shed 3 bases, J shed 3 bases, and the junction held 12 bases outside the gene matches. The CDR3 sequence is CASSLGRGGRTEETQYF. The CDR3 DNA follows: TGTGCCAGCAGCTTGGGGCGGGGCGGGAGGACTGAAGAGACCCAGTACTTC.

This clone has just one count. The genes are TRBV9 and TRBJ1-2; D possibly corresponds to TRBD1 (5 bases). There are 15 residues in the CDR3. V lost 2 bases and J lost 2, with 13 bases in between. Germline assignment: CDR1 SGDLS and CDR2 YYNGEE. Here the CDR3 reads CASSVGPVGNYGYTF. The CDR3 coding sequence is TGTGCCAGCAGCGTGGGGCCCGTCGGGAACTATGGCTACACCTTC.

CDR3 region: CAISESMRAGADTQYF. The CDR3, as DNA: TGTGCCATCAGTGAGTCGATGAGAGCAGGGGCCGATACGCAGTATTTT. The J gene is TRBJ2-3, the V gene TRBV10-3; TRBD1 might be the D (6 bases). V was pared by 0 bases and J by 6 bases, with 16 bases between. Germline CDR1 is ENHRY and CDR2 is SYGVKD. This CDR3 has 16 amino acids.

A single count supports this clone. The chain employs TRBV7-8 and TRBJ1-2, with D tentatively TRBD1 (6 bases). This CDR3 region has 14 residues. Between the trimmed V and J ends, which lost 2 bases and 8 bases, there was a span of 15 bases. The V gene's germline CDR1 is SGHVS and CDR2 FQNEAQ. CDR3 sequence: CASSLSGDTRGYTF. The CDR3 DNA reads TGTGCCAGCAGCTTATCAGGGGATACTAGGGGCTACACCTTC. Drawing the rest from reference TRBV7-8 and TRBJ1-2, the complete variable domain is GAGVSQSPRYKVAKRGQDVALRCDPISGHVSLFWYQQALGQGPEFLTYFQNEAQLDKSGLPSDRFFAERPEGSVSTLKIQRTQQEDSAVYLCASSLSGDTRGYTFGSGTRLTVV.

The chain couples TRBV18 to TRBJ2-5; D might be TRBD1 (5 bases). Germline V gene lookup returns CDR1 KGHSH and CDR2 LQKENI. Trimming removed 3 bases at V and 5 bases at J, with 13 bases between. CDR3 size: 14 residues. The DNA of the CDR3 is TGTGCCAGCTCACCCCAGGCCAGGGCTGAGACCCAGTACTTC. Its translation: CASSPQARAETQYF.

The chain recombines TRBV7-3 with TRBJ2-1; no clear D gene. CDR3 length: 12 residues. Germline V CDR1 and CDR2: SGHTA, FQGTGA. Trimming shortened V by 0 bases and J by 9 bases, and 6 bases separated the two germline ends. For the CDR3, the DNA is TGTGCCAGCAGCTTAACCCACGGTGAGCAGTTCTTC. As protein: CASSLTHGEQFF. The full variable domain, its missing parts supplied by reference TRBV7-3 and TRBJ2-1, is GAGVSQTPSNKVTEKGKYVELRCDPISGHTALYWYRQSLGQGPEFLIYFQGTGAADDSGLPNDRFFAVRPEGSVSTLKIQRTERGDSAVYLCASSLTHGEQFFGPGTRLTVL.

The chain joins TRBV2 to TRBJ2-2, with a possible D match to TRBD1 (5 bases). The CDR3 is 16 amino acids. CDR1 is SNHLY, CDR2 FYNNEI, per germline. Trimming took 1 base from V and 1 from J, leaving 10 bases between them. This CDR3 is CASSEGRARNTGELFF. DNA of the CDR3: TGTGCCAGCAGTGAAGGCAGGGCTCGGAACACCGGGGAGCTGTTTTTT.

The chain employs TRBV18 and TRBJ2-1; 8 bases map to TRBD1. J lost 7 bases, V lost 4 bases, and 6 bases had no gene match. Germline V gene data show CDR1 as KGHSH and CDR2 as LQKENI. The CDR3 is 14 residues long. The CDR3 sequence: CASSRQTGVNEQFF. CDR3 coding DNA: TGTGCCAGCTCACGGCAGACAGGGGTAAATGAGCAGTTCTTC.

This chain connects TRBV19 to TRBJ1-4; 8 nucleotides agree with TRBD1. Looked up from germline, CDR1 is LNHDA and CDR2 is SQIVND (reference sequence). The J segment lost 3 bases and the V segment lost 6 bases, leaving 6 bases of the junction unmatched. The CDR3 is made up of 15 amino acids. CDR3 bases: TGTGCCAGTAGACCCCAACAGGGGGCTAATGAAAAACTGTTTTTT. Translated: CASRPQQGANEKLFF.

This clone was seen just once. The chain links TRBV7-8 to TRBJ2-2; 8 positions agree with TRBD1. With 3 bases clipped from V and 3 bases from J, the junction kept 6 bases outside the gene matches. The germline V gene encodes CDR1 SGHVS and CDR2 FQNEAQ. This CDR3 is built from 16 residues. The CDR3, as DNA: TGTGCCAGCAGCTTGAGACAGGGGTCCTACACCGGGGAGCTGTTTTTT. Translated, it gives CASSLRQGSYTGELFF.

This clone was counted only a few times. CDR3 residues: CASSQPLAGVHPRRETQYF. DNA for the CDR3: TGCGCCAGCAGCCAACCACTAGCGGGGGTTCACCCGAGAAGGGAGACCCAGTACTTC. The chain has TRBV4-1 and TRBJ2-5, with 11 bases aligning to TRBD2. The germline CDR1 and CDR2 sequences are MGHRA and YSYEKL. V trimming: 2 bases; J trimming: 5 bases; junction bases outside the gene matches: 16. The CDR3 is made up of 19 amino acids.

The rearrangement links TRBV7-2 to TRBJ1-5, with D possibly TRBD1 on 5 matching bases. Trimming left V 6 bases short and J 5 bases short, with 8 bases between. Germline V gene sequence: CDR1 SGHTA, CDR2 FQGNSA. The length of the CDR3 is 12 residues. CDR3 nucleotide sequence: TGTGCCAGCAGTTTCAGGGATCAGCCCCAGCATTTT. Its protein is CASSFRDQPQHF.

This clone showed up many times. The chain links TRBV7-3 to TRBJ2-7, with a weak D call TRBD2 (5 bases). Trimming removed 5 bases at V and 6 bases at J, with 20 bases between. CDR3 length equals 15 residues. Germline V gene lookup returns CDR1 SGHTA and CDR2 FQGTGA. The CDR3 region has the DNA TGTGCCAGCAGCCCCTCCCTTGGTAGCGTCTCCGAGCAGTACTTC. Its protein product is CASSPSLGSVSEQYF.

This chain uses TRBV10-3 with TRBJ1-2; 12 positions agree with TRBD1. V shed 0 bases, J shed 6 bases, and the junction held 8 bases outside the gene matches. Germline CDR1 is ENHRY and CDR2 is SYGVKD. This CDR3 is 17 amino acids long. The CDR3 region has the DNA TGTGCCATCAGTGAGTCTCCGGGACAGGGGGCCCCCGATGGCTACACCTTC. Translating gives CAISESPGQGAPDGYTF.

V and J are TRBV24-1 and TRBJ2-7; the D is unclear. CDR1 and CDR2 (germline): KGHDR, SFDVKD. V lost 4 bases and J lost 2, with 8 bases in between. This CDR3 region has 13 residues. The CDR3 DNA is TGTGCCACCAGTGACCCAGTCACCTACGAGCAGTACTTC. This codes for CATSDPVTYEQYF.